This record concerns one T cell receptor (beta chain) sequence. The sample originates from a study of blood T cell repertoires in COVID-19. Turning to the study itself: Samples of COVID-19 (acute and convalescent) were obtained from the United States, Italy and Spain. In each case, the material was cDNA or gDNA derived from T cells, B-cell-depleted T cells, or PBMCs.

As processed by the authors: Reference gene primer amplification gave nucleated cell count estimates. Data came from immunoSEQ multiplex PCR; TCRdb stores just in-frame clones and leaves some out. The V and J calls and clone size are taken from that table; D and trimming were inferred from the DNA. The sample includes some 60,000 clones, about 91% seen only once; the top ten take roughly 2.4%. The CDR3 totals 15 residues. Between the trimmed V and J ends, which lost 5 bases and 2 bases, there was a span of 12 bases. CDR1 SGHNT and CDR2 YENEEA come from the germline V gene. Sequenced: peripheral blood. This sequence originates from a man between 60 and 75 years old with acute or convalescent COVID-19. The chain is built from TRBV11-3 and TRBJ2-2; a possible D gene is TRBD2 (5 bases). The CDR3 nucleotides read TGTGCCAGCAGCAAAACGGGGTTTAACACCGGGGAGCTGTTTTTT. Protein sequence: CASSKTGFNTGELFF.